This TCR beta chain was sequenced during a study of blood T cell repertoires in COVID-19. Data came from immunoSEQ multiplex PCR; TCRdb stores just in-frame clones and leaves some out. Here the sample spans about 160,000 clones, 70% to 90% being singletons. This CDR3 comprises 13 residues. V shed 4 bases, J shed 7 bases, and the junction held 6 bases outside the gene matches. CDR1 SGHTS and CDR2 YDEGEE come from the germline V gene. The gene calls are TRBV5-8 and TRBJ1-2; TRBD1 aligns across 8 bases. This receptor was obtained from a man aged 70 or older with acute or convalescent COVID-19. Sequencing was done on a sample of peripheral blood. The chain's CDR3 is CASSPRTGSGYTF. The CDR3 DNA is TGTGCCAGCAGCCCACGGACAGGGAGTGGCTACACCTTC.